This T cell receptor (beta chain) appears in the sequencing data of a study of post-analysis software for immune sequencing data. Overall study results and limits: Five or six TRBV segments, TRBV5-6, TRBV5-1 and TRBV20-1 among them, were found more frequent in patients than controls.

Trimming stripped 3 bases from V and 2 bases from J, with 12 bases between. The CDR3 covers 15 residues. In germline, CDR1 is SGHVS, CDR2 FNYEAQ. Sequencing libraries made from TCR beta cDNA carried unique molecular identifiers. A few hundred thousand cDNA molecules came from about 1 to 10 million T cells. TCRdb fed the PCR reads into MiXCR, producing one record per CDR3 protein. The table has hundreds of thousands of distinct CDR3 sequences, 25% to 30% seen once. This clonotype was observed a handful of times. Its antigen is undetermined. The source is a girl between 5 and 17 years old with multiple sclerosis. The genes are TRBV7-6 and TRBJ2-3, with D perhaps TRBD2 (6 bases). Sample: blood. CDR3 sequence: CASSLAGIITDTQYF. CDR3 in DNA: TGTGCCAGCAGCTTGGCGGGGATAATCACAGATACGCAGTATTTT.